This TCR beta chain was documented in a study of early T cells in non-severe SARS-CoV-2 infection. Study-wide background: Bulk RNA taken from unsorted whole blood was sequenced, leaving chains unpaired.

Individual cDNA molecules received unique molecular identifiers during library preparation. TCRdb independently ran MiXCR on the 5' RACE reads; one entry per CDR3 protein. Seen here are some 64,000 distinct CDR3 sequences, approximately 11% observed once, and the top ten hold around 15%. Findings of the study overall: Missing private and CD4 specificities, VDJdb matching favored anti-spike CD8 responses.

The sample holds a few counts of this clonotype. Its antigen is still unknown. Germline lookup yields CDR1 GTSNPN and CDR2 SVGIG (reference sequence). The CDR3 has 13 amino acids. The V end lost 1 base, the J end lost 1 base, and 7 bases lay between the germline ends. Sample: whole blood, taken at baseline. The chain combines TRBV30 with TRBJ1-1; D is ambiguous. The TCR sequence derives from an adult who was a healthcare worker with PCR-confirmed SARS-CoV-2 infection or an uninfected control (not recorded which). The CDR3 loop reads CAWSAQANTEAFF. In DNA form, the CDR3 reads TGTGCCTGGAGTGCGCAGGCGAACACTGAAGCTTTCTTT.